This T cell receptor (beta chain) was profiled in a study of shared clonotypes between healthy human individuals. Study results and caveats: Though the depth was large, rarefaction showed that sorted-subset sequencing was incomplete. Donors were few, which limited the genetic and exposure-history diversity represented.

Per the original data handling: Junction-only sequences produced by ImmunoSEQ had no quality scores, so filtering differed. Measured with immunoSEQ multiplex PCR; TCRdb has only the in-frame clones, and not every one. The DNA was the basis for D and trimming; V, J and clone size are from that table. The repertoire consists of roughly 2,000,000 clones, with just under 95% occurring once and the leading ten covering around 1%. Looked up from germline, CDR1 is MDHEN and CDR2 is SYDVKM. Trimming stripped 5 bases from V and 0 bases from J, with 21 bases between. The CDR3 extends over 18 amino acids. In the naive CD8 group, cells lacked CD45RO and were positively selected for CCR7, so terminally differentiated effector memory CD45RA+ cells were left out. A remark on this clone: Antigen: not known.

The specimen sequenced was naive CD8+ T cells sorted from blood. The rearrangement uses TRBV28 and TRBJ2-3, with D maybe TRBD1 (6 bases). The sequence was collected from a man younger than 35 in good health. CDR3 DNA sequence: TGTGCCAGCAGTGTACACGTAGGACAGCCTTCTAGCACAGATACGCAGTATTTT. Its translation: CASSVHVGQPSSTDTQYF.